The rows below give T cell receptor beta chains drawn from one sample of a study of T-cell reconstitution after alpha-beta-depleted transplantation in children. Using its own MiXCR run on the PCR reads, TCRdb lists one record per CDR3 protein. The sample records about 200,000 distinct CDR3 sequences, roughly 6.5% being singletons. Sample: PBMCs, taken before TCRalphabeta/CD19-depleted stem cell transplant. These receptor sequences come from a girl less than two years old with combined immunodeficiency, due to receive a stem cell transplant. CDR3s include the opening cysteine and the closing phenylalanine or tryptophan. The order of the fields is D gene, clone size, CDR3 length, V gene, J gene, CDR3 protein, CDR3 DNA. D genes are given only for firm matches. The size field reads once, few or many counts, or a class when the clone is expanded.

d_gene: -; abundance: many; len: 13; v_gene: TRBV20-1; j_gene: TRBJ2-1; CDR3aa: CSARERGVNEQFF; CDR3nt: TGCAGTGCTAGAGAACGAGGGGTTAATGAGCAGTTCTTC
d_gene: -; abundance: many; len: 14; v_gene: TRBV28; j_gene: TRBJ2-5; CDR3aa: CASSLREADETQYF; CDR3nt: TGTGCCAGCAGTTTAAGGGAGGCCGATGAGACCCAGTACTTC
d_gene: -; abundance: many; len: 11; v_gene: TRBV7-2; j_gene: TRBJ1-2; CDR3aa: CASSLGPVTYF; CDR3nt: TGTGCCAGCAGCTTGGGACCGGTGACCTACTTC
d_gene: -; abundance: many; len: 15; v_gene: TRBV12-3/TRBV12-4; j_gene: TRBJ1-2; CDR3aa: CASSLRRVGNYGYTF; CDR3nt: TGTGCCAGCAGTTTAAGAAGGGTCGGAAACTATGGCTACACCTTC
d_gene: -; abundance: many; len: 12; v_gene: TRBV7-9; j_gene: TRBJ1-1; CDR3aa: CASGLGKTEAFF; CDR3nt: TGTGCCAGCGGCTTGGGGAAAACTGAAGCTTTCTTT
d_gene: -; abundance: many; len: 14; v_gene: TRBV7-2; j_gene: TRBJ2-5; CDR3aa: CASSLVSHQETQYF; CDR3nt: TGTGCCAGCAGCTTAGTCTCCCACCAAGAGACCCAGTACTTC
d_gene: -; abundance: many; len: 13; v_gene: TRBV29-1; j_gene: TRBJ2-5; CDR3aa: CSVPLENQETQYF; CDR3nt: TGCAGCGTTCCACTGGAGAACCAAGAGACCCAGTACTTC
d_gene: -; abundance: many; len: 14; v_gene: TRBV15; j_gene: TRBJ2-7; CDR3aa: CATSSFTGTYEQYF; CDR3nt: TGTGCCACCAGCAGCTTTACAGGGACCTACGAGCAGTACTTC
d_gene: -; abundance: many; len: 13; v_gene: TRBV3-1; j_gene: TRBJ2-7; CDR3aa: CASSRKTGREQYF; CDR3nt: TGTGCCAGCAGCCGCAAAACAGGGCGGGAGCAGTACTTC
d_gene: -; abundance: few; len: 14; v_gene: TRBV6-5; j_gene: TRBJ1-2; CDR3aa: CASSYSIGTGGYTF; CDR3nt: TGTGCCAGCAGTTACTCGATCGGGACGGGGGGCTACACCTTC
d_gene: -; abundance: many; len: 11; v_gene: TRBV7-9; j_gene: TRBJ1-4; CDR3aa: CASSSDEKLFF; CDR3nt: TGTGCCAGCAGCTCCGATGAAAAACTGTTTTTT
d_gene: -; abundance: many; len: 12; v_gene: TRBV24-1; j_gene: TRBJ2-1; CDR3aa: CATSDLMGEQFF; CDR3nt: TGTGCCACCAGTGATTTGATGGGTGAGCAGTTCTTC
d_gene: -; abundance: few; len: 12; v_gene: TRBV28; j_gene: TRBJ2-3; CDR3aa: CASSYETDTQYF; CDR3nt: TGTGCCAGCAGCTATGAGACAGATACGCAGTATTTT
d_gene: -; abundance: many; len: 14; v_gene: TRBV12-3/TRBV12-4; j_gene: TRBJ2-7; CDR3aa: CASSFGGPSYEQYF; CDR3nt: TGTGCCAGCAGTTTCGGGGGACCCTCCTACGAGCAGTACTTC
d_gene: -; abundance: many; len: 15; v_gene: TRBV20-1; j_gene: TRBJ1-2; CDR3aa: CSARILILVDYGYTF; CDR3nt: TGCAGTGCTAGGATTCTTATCTTGGTGGACTATGGCTACACCTTC
d_gene: -; abundance: few; len: 13; v_gene: TRBV12-3/TRBV12-4; j_gene: TRBJ2-1; CDR3aa: CASRTGSYNEQFF; CDR3nt: TGTGCCAGCCGCACGGGCTCCTACAATGAGCAGTTCTTC